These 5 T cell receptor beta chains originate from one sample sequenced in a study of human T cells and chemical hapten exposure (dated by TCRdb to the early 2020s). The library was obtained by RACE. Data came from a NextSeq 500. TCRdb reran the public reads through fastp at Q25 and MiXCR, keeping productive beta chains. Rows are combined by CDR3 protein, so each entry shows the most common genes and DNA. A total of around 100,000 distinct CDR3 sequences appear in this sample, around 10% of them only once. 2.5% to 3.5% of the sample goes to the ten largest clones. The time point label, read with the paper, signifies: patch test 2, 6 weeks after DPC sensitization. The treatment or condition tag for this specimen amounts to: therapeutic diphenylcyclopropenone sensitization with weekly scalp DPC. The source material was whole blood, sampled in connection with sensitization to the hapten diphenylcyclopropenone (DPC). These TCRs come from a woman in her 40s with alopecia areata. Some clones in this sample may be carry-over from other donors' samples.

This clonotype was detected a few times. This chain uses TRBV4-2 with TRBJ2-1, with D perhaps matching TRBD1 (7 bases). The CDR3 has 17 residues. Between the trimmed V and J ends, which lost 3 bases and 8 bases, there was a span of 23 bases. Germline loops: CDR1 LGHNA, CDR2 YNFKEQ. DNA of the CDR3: TGTGCCAGCAGCCAGAGCCCGGAGGGGGCAAATTACCATGAGCAGTTCTTC. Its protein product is CASSQSPEGANYHEQFF.

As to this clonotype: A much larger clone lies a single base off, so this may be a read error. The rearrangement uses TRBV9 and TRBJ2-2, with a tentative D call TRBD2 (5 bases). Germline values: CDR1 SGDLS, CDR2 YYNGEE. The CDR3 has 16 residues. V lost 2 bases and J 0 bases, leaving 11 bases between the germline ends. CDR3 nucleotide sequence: TGTGCCAGCAGCGTTAAGGGAGTCGCGAACACCGGGGAGCTGTTTTTT. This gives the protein CASSVKGVANTGELFF.

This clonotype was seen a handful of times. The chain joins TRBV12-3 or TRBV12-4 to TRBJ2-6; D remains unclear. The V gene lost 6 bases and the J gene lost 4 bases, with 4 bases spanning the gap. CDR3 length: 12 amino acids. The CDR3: CASSRGANVLTF. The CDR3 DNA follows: TGTGCCAGCAGCCGGGGGGCCAACGTCCTGACTTTC.

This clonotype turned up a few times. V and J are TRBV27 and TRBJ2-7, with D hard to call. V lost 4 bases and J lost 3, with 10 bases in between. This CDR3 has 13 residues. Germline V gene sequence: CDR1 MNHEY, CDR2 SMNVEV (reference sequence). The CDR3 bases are TGTGCCAGCAGTTGGGGTTTGGGCTACGAGCAGTACTTC. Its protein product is CASSWGLGYEQYF.

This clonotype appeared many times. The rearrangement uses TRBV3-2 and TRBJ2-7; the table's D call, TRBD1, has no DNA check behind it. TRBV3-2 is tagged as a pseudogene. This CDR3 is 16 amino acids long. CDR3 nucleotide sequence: TGTGCCAGCAGCCAAATCTTATCGGAGACAGCATACGAGCAGTACTTC. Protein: CASSQILSETAYEQYF.